This TCR beta chain was recorded in a study of patients and donors after allogeneic stem cell transplantation. TCRdb re-analysed the RT-PCR reads in MiXCR, keeping a single row per CDR3 protein. The sample has about 960,000 distinct CDR3 sequences, roughly 17% seen once. The V gene end was trimmed by 2 bases and the J gene end by 3 bases; junction bases not matched to a gene: 9. Germline-derived CDR1 and CDR2 are SEHNR and FQNEAQ (reference sequence). The CDR3 covers 16 residues. This clonotype was seen a few times. The sequencing input was blood, either unsorted or a sorted T cell fraction (not recorded which). The rearrangement links TRBV7-9 to TRBJ2-7; TRBD1 matches at 8 bases. This TCR derives from a human donor who was either an allogeneic HSCT recipient or a stem cell or donor lymphocyte infusion donor (not recorded which). It is not recorded whose cells these are; they may come from a transplant donor. Written as DNA, the CDR3 is TGTGCCAGCAGCTTACCGTCCGACAGGGGAGGCTACGAGCAGTACTTC. This translates into CASSLPSDRGGYEQYF.